The text below deals with one T cell receptor beta chain. V dropped 6 bases and J dropped 8; count of bases not matched to a gene: 11. The germline V gene has CDR1 SGHVS and CDR2 FQNEAQ. The CDR3 contains 14 residues. As handled by the study authors: Reference gene primers were amplified, and this amplification served to estimate nucleated cell counts. The protocol was immunoSEQ multiplex PCR, while the TCRdb copy is restricted to in-frame clones and leaves out a portion. V and J calls and clone size are given by that table; D and trimming were obtained from the DNA. The data hold about 190,000 clones, with around 83% observed a single time. This specimen belongs to a study of blood T cell repertoires in COVID-19. Overall study: Specimens from acute and convalescent COVID-19 originated in the United States, Italy and Spain.

The study drew participants aged about 18 to 95 years from some 24 US areas. The TCR sequence derives from a woman in her twenties or thirties who had been exposed to COVID-19. Specimen: PBMCs or T cells enriched from blood (not recorded which). The V and J genes are TRBV7-8 and TRBJ1-2, with 8 nucleotides matching TRBD1. The CDR3 loop is CASREYQGAQGYTF. In DNA form, the CDR3 reads TGTGCCAGCAGAGAATACCAGGGGGCGCAGGGCTACACCTTC.